This T cell receptor beta chain comes out of a study of blood T cell repertoires in COVID-19. In the study overall: Spain, Italy and the United States supplied samples that represented acute and convalescent COVID-19. PBMCs, B-cell-depleted T cells, or T cells were the source of the cDNA or gDNA that made up the material.

There are 16 residues in the CDR3. V lost 4 bases and J lost 2; bases outside the gene matches: 6. CDR1 is LGHDT, CDR2 YNNKEL, per germline (reference sequence). The authors' processing: Amplification from reference gene primers served as the basis for estimated nucleated cell counts. Sequencing used immunoSEQ multiplex PCR; TCRdb keeps in-frame clones, though not all of them. Clone size and V and J calls were adopted from that table, with D and trimming inferred from the DNA. In the table there are over 85,000 clones, approximately 92% of which are singletons. This receptor was taken from a man aged 18 to 29 with acute or convalescent COVID-19. The chain has TRBV3-1 (or the pseudogene TRBV3-2) and TRBJ1-5, with 9 bases lining up with TRBD1. The sequenced material came from peripheral blood. The CDR3 spells CASSPTGDRGNQPQHF. The CDR3 region has the DNA TGTGCCAGCAGCCCTACAGGGGACAGGGGCAATCAGCCCCAGCATTTT.